The 8 T cell receptor beta chains given below trace back to one sample, sequenced in a study of blood T cell repertoires in COVID-19. The assay was immunoSEQ multiplex PCR, and TCRdb's table has in-frame clones only and misses some. The sample carries some 93,000 clones, 80% to 90% recorded once. The specimen was peripheral blood. Every receptor here comes from a woman of 80 years or more with acute or convalescent COVID-19.

The V call is TRBV7-3, the J call TRBJ2-2; D is unresolved. The CDR3 extends over 15 amino acids. Between the trimmed V and J ends, which lost 6 bases and 0 bases, there was a span of 11 bases. Per the germline V gene, CDR1 is SGHTA and CDR2 is FQGTGA. CDR3 nucleotides: TGTGCCAGCAGTTTTGAACACGCGAACACCGGGGAGCTGTTTTTT. It translates to CASSFEHANTGELFF.

The rearrangement links TRBV5-1 to TRBJ2-3, with a tentative D call TRBD2 (6 bases). Germline V gene lookup returns CDR1 SGHRS and CDR2 YFSETQ. V was clipped by 4 bases and J by 6 bases, with 18 bases between them. The CDR3 has 15 amino acids. CDR3: CASSMTEGGRDTQYF. In nucleotides, the CDR3 is TGCGCCAGCAGCATGACAGAGGGTGGGAGGGATACGCAGTATTTT.

The sample holds one count of this clone. The chain recombines TRBV27 with TRBJ1-5; tentatively, D is TRBD1 (5 bases). The germline V gene encodes CDR1 MNHEY and CDR2 SMNVEV (reference sequence). Trimming pared 6 bases from V and 6 bases from J, leaving 12 bases between. The CDR3 consists of 13 residues. CDR3 DNA: TGTGCCAGCAGCGACCTTAGGGGTCAGCCCCAGCATTTT. Protein product: CASSDLRGQPQHF.

J is TRBJ2-7 and V is TRBV5-1; D may be TRBD2 (7 bases). The CDR3 covers 14 residues. Trimming stripped 10 bases from V and 7 bases from J, with 24 bases between. CDR1 is SGHRS and CDR2 is YFSETQ in the germline V gene. Here the CDR3 DNA reads TGCGCCCGCGCCGCGCGGGCGGGGGCGGGGGAGCAGTACTTC. The encoded protein is CARAARAGAGEQYF.

The chain uses TRBV19 and TRBJ2-1; tentative D call: TRBD2 (5 bases). V shed 3 bases and J shed 4 bases, with 13 bases lying between them. The CDR3 loop spans 15 amino acids. CDR1 is LNHDA and CDR2 is SQIVND in the germline V gene (reference sequence). The CDR3 is CASSMGSVGYNEQFF. The CDR3 DNA follows: TGTGCCAGTAGTATGGGTAGCGTTGGGTACAATGAGCAGTTCTTC.

The V and J genes are TRBV28 and TRBJ2-3; the D gene is possibly TRBD2 (5 bases). The CDR3 consists of 16 residues. Germline values: CDR1 MDHEN, CDR2 SYDVKM. V lost 5 bases and J 0 bases, leaving 15 bases between the germline ends. The CDR3 DNA reads TGTGCCAGCAGTGATCCTAGCACCTCTAGCACAGATACGCAGTATTTT. Protein sequence: CASSDPSTSSTDTQYF.

This chain connects TRBV12-3 or TRBV12-4 to TRBJ1-4; D is unclear. With 3 bases removed from V and 8 bases from J, the gap between germline ends came to 7 bases. The CDR3 runs 12 residues. The CDR3 nucleotides are TGTGCCAGCAGTTTTCGAGGGGAAAAACTGTTTTTT. This codes for CASSFRGEKLFF.

DNA for the CDR3: TGTGCCAGCAGTATGTCCCCAGGGAACACTGAAGCTTTCTTT. This encodes CASSMSPGNTEAFF. The rearrangement links TRBV6-5 to TRBJ1-1; D is undetermined. The CDR3 runs 14 residues. Germline CDR1 is MNHEY and CDR2 is SVGAGI. V was trimmed by 5 bases and J by 1 base, leaving 11 bases between them.